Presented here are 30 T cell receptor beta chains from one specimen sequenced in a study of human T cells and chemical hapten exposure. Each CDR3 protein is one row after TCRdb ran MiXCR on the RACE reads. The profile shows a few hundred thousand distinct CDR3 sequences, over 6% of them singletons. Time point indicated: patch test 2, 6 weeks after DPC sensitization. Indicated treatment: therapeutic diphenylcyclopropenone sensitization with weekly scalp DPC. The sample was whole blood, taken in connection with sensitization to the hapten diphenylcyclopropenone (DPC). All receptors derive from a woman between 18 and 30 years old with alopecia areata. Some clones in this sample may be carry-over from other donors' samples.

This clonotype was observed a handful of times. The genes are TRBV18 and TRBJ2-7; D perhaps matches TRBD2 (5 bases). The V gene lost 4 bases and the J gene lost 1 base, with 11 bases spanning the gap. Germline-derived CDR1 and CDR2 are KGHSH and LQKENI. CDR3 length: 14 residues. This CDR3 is CASSRGRESYEQYF. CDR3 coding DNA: TGTGCCAGCTCACGAGGGCGAGAGTCCTACGAGCAGTACTTC. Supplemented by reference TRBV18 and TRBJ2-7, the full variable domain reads NAGVMQNPRHLVRRRGQEARLRCSPMKGHSHVYWYRQLPEEGLKFMVYLQKENIIDESGMPKERFSAEFPKEGPSILRIQQVVRGDSAAYFCASSRGRESYEQYFGPGTRLTVT.

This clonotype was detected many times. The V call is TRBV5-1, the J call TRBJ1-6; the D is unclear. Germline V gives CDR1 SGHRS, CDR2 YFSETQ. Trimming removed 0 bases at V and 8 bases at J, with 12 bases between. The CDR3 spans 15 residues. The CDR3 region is CASSLEGRGHSPLHF. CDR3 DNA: TGCGCCAGCAGCTTGGAAGGCCGAGGGCATTCACCCCTCCACTTT.

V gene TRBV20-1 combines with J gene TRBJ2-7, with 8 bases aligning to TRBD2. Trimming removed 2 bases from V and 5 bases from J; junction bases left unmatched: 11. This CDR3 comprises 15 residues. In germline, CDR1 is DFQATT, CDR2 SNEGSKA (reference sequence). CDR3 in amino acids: CSARIQTSESDEQYF. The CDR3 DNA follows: TGCAGTGCTAGAATCCAGACTAGCGAATCCGACGAGCAGTACTTC.

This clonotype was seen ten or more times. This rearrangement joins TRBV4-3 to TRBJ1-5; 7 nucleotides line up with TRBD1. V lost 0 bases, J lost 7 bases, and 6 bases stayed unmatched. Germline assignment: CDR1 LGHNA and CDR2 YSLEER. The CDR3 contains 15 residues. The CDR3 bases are TGCGCCAGCAGCCAAGAATACAGGGGAGGCCAGCCCCAGCATTTT. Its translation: CASSQEYRGGQPQHF.

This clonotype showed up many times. DNA of the CDR3: TGTGCCAGCAGTTACTCGACCGGGCAGTTCTATGGCTACACCTTC. This sequence encodes CASSYSTGQFYGYTF. The V call is TRBV6-2 or TRBV6-3, the J call TRBJ1-2; D is ambiguous. Trimming removed 0 bases from V and 4 bases from J, with 12 bases in between. The CDR3 spans 15 residues. Germline CDR1 is MNHEY and CDR2 is SVGEGT.

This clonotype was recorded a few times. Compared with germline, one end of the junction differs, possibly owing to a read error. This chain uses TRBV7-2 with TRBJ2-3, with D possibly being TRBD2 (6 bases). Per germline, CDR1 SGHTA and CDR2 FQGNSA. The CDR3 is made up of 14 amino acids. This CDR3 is CASSLATRGDTQYF. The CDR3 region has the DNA TGTGCCAGCAGCCTAGCGACCCGCGGGGATACGCAGTATTTT.

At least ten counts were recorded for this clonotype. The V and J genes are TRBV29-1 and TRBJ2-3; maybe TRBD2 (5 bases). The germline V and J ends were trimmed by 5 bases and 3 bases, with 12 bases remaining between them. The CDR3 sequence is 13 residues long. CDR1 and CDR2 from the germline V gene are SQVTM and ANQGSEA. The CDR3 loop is CSVTGDWTDTQYF. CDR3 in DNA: TGCAGCGTTACCGGGGATTGGACAGATACGCAGTATTTT.

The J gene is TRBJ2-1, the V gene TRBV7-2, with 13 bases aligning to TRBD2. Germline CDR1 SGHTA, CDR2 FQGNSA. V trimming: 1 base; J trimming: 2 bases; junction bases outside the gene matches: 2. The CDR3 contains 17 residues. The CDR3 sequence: CASSLVGTSGAYNEQFF. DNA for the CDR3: TGTGCCAGCAGCTTAGTCGGGACTAGCGGGGCCTACAATGAGCAGTTCTTC.

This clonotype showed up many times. Written as DNA, the CDR3 is TGTGCCAGCAGCTTAAACCCTAATGAAAAACTGTTTTTT. It codes for CASSLNPNEKLFF. This chain connects TRBV7-2 to TRBJ1-4; D is unresolved. V dropped 2 bases and J dropped 3 bases, with 4 bases sitting between them. CDR1 is SGHTA, CDR2 FQGNSA, per germline. The CDR3 is 13 amino acids.

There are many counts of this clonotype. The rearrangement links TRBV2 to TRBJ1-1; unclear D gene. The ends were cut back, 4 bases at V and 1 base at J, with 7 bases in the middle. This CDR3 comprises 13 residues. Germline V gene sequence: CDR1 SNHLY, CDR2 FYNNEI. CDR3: CASSVWKNTEAFF. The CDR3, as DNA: TGTGCCAGCAGTGTATGGAAGAACACTGAAGCTTTCTTT.

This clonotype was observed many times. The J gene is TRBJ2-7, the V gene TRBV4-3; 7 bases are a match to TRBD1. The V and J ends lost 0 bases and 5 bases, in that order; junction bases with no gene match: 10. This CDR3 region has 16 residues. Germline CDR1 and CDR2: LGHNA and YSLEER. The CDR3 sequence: CASSQDSRQGVHEQYF. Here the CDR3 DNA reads TGCGCCAGCAGCCAAGATAGTCGACAGGGCGTCCACGAGCAGTACTTC.

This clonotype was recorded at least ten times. The CDR3 loop is CASSPSVPGQGPIYGYTF. CDR3 DNA sequence: TGTGCCAGCTCACCCTCGGTCCCGGGACAGGGACCGATCTATGGCTACACCTTC. The chain employs TRBV18 and TRBJ1-2; TRBD1 matches at 9 bases. This CDR3 has 18 amino acids. Germline CDR1 and CDR2: KGHSH and LQKENI. The V gene end was trimmed by 3 bases and the J gene end by 4 bases; junction bases not matched to a gene: 15.

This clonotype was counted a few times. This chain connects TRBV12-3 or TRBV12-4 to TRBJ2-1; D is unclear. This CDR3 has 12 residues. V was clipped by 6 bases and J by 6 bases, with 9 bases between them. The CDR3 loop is CASRTFANEQFF. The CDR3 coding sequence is TGTGCCAGCAGGACATTCGCCAATGAGCAGTTCTTC.

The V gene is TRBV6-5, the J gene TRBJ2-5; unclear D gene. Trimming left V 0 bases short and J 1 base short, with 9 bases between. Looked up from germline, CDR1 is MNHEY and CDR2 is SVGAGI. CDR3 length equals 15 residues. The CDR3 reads CASSYSLAVQETQYF. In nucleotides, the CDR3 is TGTGCCAGCAGTTACTCCCTGGCGGTCCAAGAGACCCAGTACTTC.

CDR3 protein: CASTYVLTGRNTGELFF. The CDR3 nucleotides read TGTGCCAGCACCTACGTCCTTACGGGGCGAAACACCGGGGAGCTGTTTTTT. The V gene is TRBV6-2 or TRBV6-3, the J gene TRBJ2-2, with D tentatively TRBD1 or TRBD2 (5 bases each). Germline V gene sequence: CDR1 MNHEY, CDR2 SVGEGT. Trimming left V 7 bases short and J 2 bases short, with 20 bases between. The length of the CDR3 is 17 residues.

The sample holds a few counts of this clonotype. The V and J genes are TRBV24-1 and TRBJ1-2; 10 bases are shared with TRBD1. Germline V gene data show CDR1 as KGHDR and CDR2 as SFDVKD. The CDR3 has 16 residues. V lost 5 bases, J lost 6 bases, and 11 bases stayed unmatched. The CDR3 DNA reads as TGTGCCACCAGTGGAGCCGTACCGGGACAGGGGCATGGCTACACCTTC. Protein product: CATSGAVPGQGHGYTF.

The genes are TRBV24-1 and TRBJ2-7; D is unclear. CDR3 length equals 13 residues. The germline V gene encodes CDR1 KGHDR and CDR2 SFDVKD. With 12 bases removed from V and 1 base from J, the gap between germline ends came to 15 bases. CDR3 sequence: CAVVCRYSYEQYF. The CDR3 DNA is TGTGCCGTCGTGTGTAGGTATTCCTACGAGCAGTACTTC.

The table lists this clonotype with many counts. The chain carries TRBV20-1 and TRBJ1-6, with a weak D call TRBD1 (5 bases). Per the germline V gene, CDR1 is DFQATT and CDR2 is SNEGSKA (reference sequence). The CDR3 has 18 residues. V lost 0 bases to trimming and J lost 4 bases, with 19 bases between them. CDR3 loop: CSAREYPTANFYNSPLHF. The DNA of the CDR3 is TGCAGTGCTAGAGAATACCCGACAGCAAATTTTTATAATTCACCCCTCCACTTT.

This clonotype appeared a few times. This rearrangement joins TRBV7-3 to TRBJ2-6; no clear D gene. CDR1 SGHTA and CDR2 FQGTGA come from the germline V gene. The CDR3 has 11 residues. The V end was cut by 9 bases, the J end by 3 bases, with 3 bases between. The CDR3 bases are TGTGCCAGTGGTGGGGCCAACGTCCTGACTTTC. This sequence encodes CASGGANVLTF.

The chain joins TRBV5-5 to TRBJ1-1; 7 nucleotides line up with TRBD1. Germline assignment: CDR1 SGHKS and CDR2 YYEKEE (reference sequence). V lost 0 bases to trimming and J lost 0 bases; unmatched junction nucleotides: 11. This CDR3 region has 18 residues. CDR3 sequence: CASSLAPLDRVMNTEAFF. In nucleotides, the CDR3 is TGTGCCAGCAGCTTGGCCCCACTCGACAGGGTCATGAACACTGAAGCTTTCTTT.

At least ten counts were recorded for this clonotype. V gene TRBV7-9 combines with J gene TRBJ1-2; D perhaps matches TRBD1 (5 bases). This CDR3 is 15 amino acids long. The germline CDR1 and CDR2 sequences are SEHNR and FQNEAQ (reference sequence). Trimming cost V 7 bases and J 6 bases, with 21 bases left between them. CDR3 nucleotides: TGTGCCAGCACCACCCAAGCTGTGGGGCTAGATGGCTACACCTTC. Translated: CASTTQAVGLDGYTF.

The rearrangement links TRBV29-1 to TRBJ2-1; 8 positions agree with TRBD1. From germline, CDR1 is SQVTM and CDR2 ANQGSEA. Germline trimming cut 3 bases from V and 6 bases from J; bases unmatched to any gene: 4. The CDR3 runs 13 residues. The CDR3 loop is CSVDGQGANEQFF. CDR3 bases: TGCAGCGTTGATGGTCAGGGGGCCAATGAGCAGTTCTTC.

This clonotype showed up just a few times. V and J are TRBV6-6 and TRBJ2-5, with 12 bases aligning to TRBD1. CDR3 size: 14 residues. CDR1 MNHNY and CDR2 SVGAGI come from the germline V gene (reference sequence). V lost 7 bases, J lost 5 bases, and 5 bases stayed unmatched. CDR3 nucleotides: TGTGCCAGCACCCGGGACAGGGGGCCTGAGACCCAGTACTTC. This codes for CASTRDRGPETQYF.

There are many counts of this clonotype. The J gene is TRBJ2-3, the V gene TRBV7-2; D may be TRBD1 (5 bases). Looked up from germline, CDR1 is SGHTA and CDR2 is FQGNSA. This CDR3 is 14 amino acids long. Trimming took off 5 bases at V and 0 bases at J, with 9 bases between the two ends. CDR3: CASSQGASTDTQYF. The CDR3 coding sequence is TGTGCCAGCAGCCAGGGCGCTAGCACAGATACGCAGTATTTT.

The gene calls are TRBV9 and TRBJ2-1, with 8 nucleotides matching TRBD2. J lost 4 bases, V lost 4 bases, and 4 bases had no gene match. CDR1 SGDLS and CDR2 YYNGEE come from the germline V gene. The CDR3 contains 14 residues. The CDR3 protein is CASSPGGNYNEQFF. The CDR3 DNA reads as TGTGCCAGCAGCCCGGGGGGGAATTACAATGAGCAGTTCTTC.

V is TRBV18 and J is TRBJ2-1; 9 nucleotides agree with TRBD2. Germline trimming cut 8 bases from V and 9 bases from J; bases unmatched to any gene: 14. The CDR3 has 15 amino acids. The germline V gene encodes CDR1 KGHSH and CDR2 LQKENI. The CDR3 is CASETRLAGLGEQFF. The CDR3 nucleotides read TGTGCCAGCGAGACACGGCTAGCGGGACTAGGTGAGCAGTTCTTC.

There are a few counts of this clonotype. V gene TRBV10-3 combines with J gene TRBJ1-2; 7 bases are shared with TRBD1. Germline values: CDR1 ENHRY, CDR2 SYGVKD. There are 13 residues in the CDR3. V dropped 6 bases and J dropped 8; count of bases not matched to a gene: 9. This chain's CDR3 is CAIRGLTGSGYTF. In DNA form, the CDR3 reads TGTGCCATCAGAGGCTTGACAGGGTCCGGCTACACCTTC.

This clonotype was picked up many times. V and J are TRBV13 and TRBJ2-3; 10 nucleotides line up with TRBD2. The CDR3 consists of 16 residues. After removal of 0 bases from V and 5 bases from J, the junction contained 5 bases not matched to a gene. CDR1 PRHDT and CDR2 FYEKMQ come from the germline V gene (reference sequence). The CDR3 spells CASSLGTSGDVDTQYF. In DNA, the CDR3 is TGTGCCAGCAGCTTAGGAACTAGCGGGGATGTAGATACGCAGTATTTT.

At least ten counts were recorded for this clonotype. For the CDR3, the DNA is TGTGCCAGCAGCCAAGATCTCGGCAGGGTTGTAACGAAAGCTTTCTTT. Encoded protein: CASSQDLGRVVTKAFF. The genes are TRBV4-2 and TRBJ1-1; perhaps TRBD1 as D (5 bases). Germline V gene data show CDR1 as LGHNA and CDR2 as YNFKEQ. The CDR3 covers 16 residues. Trimming took off 0 bases at V and 9 bases at J, with 20 bases between the two ends.

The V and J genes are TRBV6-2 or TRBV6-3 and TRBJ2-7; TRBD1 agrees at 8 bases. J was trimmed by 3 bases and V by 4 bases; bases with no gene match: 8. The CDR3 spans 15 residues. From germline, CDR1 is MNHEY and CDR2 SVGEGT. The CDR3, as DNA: TGTGCCAGCAGTTCCCTACGGACAGGGAGCTACGAGCAGTACTTC. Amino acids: CASSSLRTGSYEQYF.